The 7 T cell receptor beta chains below were found in one sample sequenced in a study of T cell clonotyping in hematopoietic cell transplantation. Time point noted: recipient sample about 28 days before transplant, after cytoreduction. Sequencing used immunoSEQ multiplex PCR; TCRdb keeps in-frame clones, though not all of them. The sample lists 25,000 to 35,000 clones; 85% to 95% were seen once. The source material was peripheral blood mononuclear cells, sampled before stem cell transplant. These receptors all come from a man in his fifties or sixties with acute myeloid leukemia. Some clones in this sample may be carry-over from other donors' samples.

The chain couples TRBV4-3 to TRBJ1-2; D gene unclear. Trimming stripped 2 bases from V and 4 bases from J, with 14 bases between. The CDR3 has 15 residues. Germline lookup yields CDR1 LGHNA and CDR2 YSLEER. CDR3 nucleotide sequence: TGCGCCAGCAGCCAAACAGCAGGTACCACCTATGGCTACACCTTC. Amino acids: CASSQTAGTTYGYTF.

Of note for this clone: Other DNA sequences within the sample encode an identical CDR3. V is TRBV7-2 and J is TRBJ2-7; D gene uncertain. V was cut by 5 bases and J by 1 base, with 3 bases left in between. The CDR3 consists of 11 residues. Germline loops: CDR1 SGHTA, CDR2 FQGNSA. For the CDR3, the DNA is TGTGCCAGCAGCCCTTCCTACGAGCAGTACTTC. It specifies CASSPSYEQYF. Combining the CDR3 with reference TRBV7-2 and TRBJ2-7 gives the whole variable domain GAGVSQSPSNKVTEKGKDVELRCDPISGHTALYWYRQSLGQGLEFLIYFQGNSAPDKSGLPSDRFSAERTGGSVSTLTIQRTQQEDSAVYLCASSPSYEQYFGPGTRLTVT.

This sequence joins TRBV7-6 and TRBJ2-5, with 14 bases aligning to TRBD2. Germline V gene lookup returns CDR1 SGHVS and CDR2 FNYEAQ. CDR3 size: 18 residues. The V and J ends lost 1 base and 2 bases, in that order; junction bases with no gene match: 6. CDR3 loop: CASSLETSGGGAQETQYF. The CDR3, as DNA: TGTGCCAGCAGCTTAGAGACTAGCGGGGGGGGCGCTCAAGAGACCCAGTACTTC.

The CDR3 here is CAWSAGTGGEKLFF. The CDR3 coding sequence is TGTGCCTGGAGTGCGGGGACAGGGGGTGAAAAACTGTTTTTT. The chain joins TRBV30 to TRBJ1-4, with 11 bases lining up with TRBD1. CDR1 is GTSNPN and CDR2 is SVGIG in the germline V gene (reference sequence). The CDR3 is 14 amino acids. V dropped 1 base and J dropped 7; count of bases not matched to a gene: 2.

The chain combines TRBV28 with TRBJ1-3; no definite D call. CDR1 and CDR2 from the germline V gene are MDHEN and SYDVKM. The germline V and J ends were trimmed by 2 bases and 0 bases, with 8 bases remaining between them. The length of the CDR3 is 15 residues. CDR3 sequence: CASSLMGASGNTIYF. The DNA for the CDR3 is TGTGCCAGCAGTTTAATGGGAGCCTCTGGAAACACCATATATTTT.

This rearrangement joins TRBV19 to TRBJ2-7; 9 positions match TRBD2. After removal of 5 bases from V and 4 bases from J, the junction contained 9 bases not matched to a gene. This CDR3 spans 15 amino acids. Germline V lookup: CDR1 LNHDA, CDR2 SQIVND (reference sequence). CDR3 amino acids: CASSPGVAGAYEQYF. The CDR3 DNA sequence: TGTGCCAGTAGTCCGGGGGTAGCGGGGGCTTACGAGCAGTACTTC.

The J gene is TRBJ1-6, the V gene TRBV9; D uncertain. This CDR3 spans 15 amino acids. Germline-derived CDR1 and CDR2 are SGDLS and YYNGEE. V was shortened by 0 bases and J by 5 bases, with 9 bases between the two germline ends. Here the CDR3 reads CASSVGAVNNSPLHF. In DNA form, the CDR3 reads TGTGCCAGCAGCGTAGGGGCGGTTAATAATTCACCCCTCCACTTT.